These T cell receptor beta chains were read from a single sample in a study of shared clonotypes between healthy human individuals. Data came from immunoSEQ multiplex PCR; TCRdb stores just in-frame clones and leaves some out. Of about 480,000 clones in the sample, about 80% are singletons; the top ten hold around an eighth. What was sequenced was PBMCs. The receptors were gathered from a woman aged 35 to 49 in good health. Some clones in this sample may be carry-over from other donors' samples. Both conserved end residues are part of each CDR3. The D gene is left open where the match is weak. Clone size is not always given. Where it is, it says once, few, many or a class for expanded clones.

abundance | len | j_gene | d_gene | v_gene | CDR3aa | CDR3nt
few | 14 | TRBJ2-7 | TRBD1 | TRBV2 | CASRSTGKRGEQYF | TGTGCCAGCCGCTCGACAGGGAAGAGGGGCGAGCAGTACTTC
- | 13 | TRBJ1-1 | TRBD1 | TRBV7-9 | CASSQTGGSEAFF | TGTGCCAGCAGCCAGACAGGGGGCAGTGAAGCTTTCTTT
- | 13 | TRBJ1-2 | TRBD1 | TRBV25-1 | CASSKTGGGGYTF | TGTGCCAGCAGCAAGACAGGGGGCGGTGGCTACACCTTC
- | 19 | TRBJ1-5 | TRBD1 | TRBV6-1 | CASSELGQGPELSNQPQHF | TGTGCCAGCAGTGAATTGGGACAGGGGCCAGAACTTAGCAATCAGCCCCAGCATTTT
- | 14 | TRBJ2-7 | TRBD2 | TRBV18 | CASSPTSGSYEQYF | TGTGCCAGCTCCCCGACTAGCGGATCCTACGAGCAGTACTTC
once | 11 | TRBJ1-2 | - | TRBV29-1 | CSVSGRNGYTF | TGCAGCGTCTCGGGACGAAATGGCTACACCTTC
- | 15 | TRBJ1-1 | - | TRBV10-2 | CASSEIFDGNTEAFF | TGCGCCAGCAGTGAGATCTTTGATGGGAACACTGAAGCTTTCTTT
- | 14 | TRBJ1-3 | - | TRBV2 | CASQQSQNGNTIYF | TGTGCCAGCCAACAATCCCAAAATGGAAACACCATATATTTT
- | 14 | TRBJ1-2 | TRBD1 | TRBV2 | CASSSDRVLDGYTF | TGTGCCAGCAGTTCCGACAGGGTTTTGGATGGCTACACCTTC
- | 13 | TRBJ2-5 | TRBD1 | TRBV6-5 | CASSRTGRETQYF | TGTGCCAGCAGTCGGACAGGGAGAGAGACCCAGTACTTC
- | 16 | TRBJ2-3 | - | TRBV5-1 | CASSLEGAGSTDTQYF | TGCGCCAGCAGCTTGGAAGGAGCTGGGAGCACAGATACGCAGTATTTT
- | 15 | TRBJ2-7 | - | TRBV7-9 | CASSLGQSSSYEQYF | TGTGCCAGCAGCTTAGGCCAGAGCTCCTCCTACGAGCAGTACTTC
- | 12 | TRBJ2-1 | - | TRBV7-9 | CASSLSGEVQFF | TGTGCCAGCAGCTTGTCGGGCGAAGTGCAGTTCTTC
- | 12 | TRBJ1-2 | - | TRBV18 | CASSPEDYGYTF | TGTGCCAGCTCACCGGAGGACTATGGCTACACCTTC
- | 17 | TRBJ1-3 | TRBD1 | TRBV18 | CASSPRGTGTFGNTIYF | TGTGCCAGCTCACCGCGGGGGACAGGGACATTTGGAAACACCATATATTTT
once | 15 | TRBJ2-3 | TRBD2 | TRBV4-3 | CASSHRTSVADTQYF | TGCGCCAGCAGCCACAGGACTAGCGTTGCTGATACGCAGTATTTT
- | 14 | TRBJ2-5 | - | TRBV30 | CAWSWGVVQETQYF | TGTGCCTGGAGCTGGGGAGTTGTCCAAGAGACCCAGTACTTC
- | 13 | TRBJ2-7 | - | TRBV27 | CASSLWGSYEQYF | TGTGCCAGCAGTTTATGGGGCAGCTACGAGCAGTACTTC
- | 15 | TRBJ2-3 | - | TRBV5-1 | CASSPLRGVADTQYF | TGCGCCAGCAGCCCTTTAAGAGGAGTCGCAGATACGCAGTATTTT
- | 17 | TRBJ2-3 | TRBD2 | TRBV7-2 | CASSPRTSGTLTDTQYF | TGTGCCAGCAGCCCCCGGACTAGCGGGACTCTCACAGATACGCAGTATTTT
- | 14 | TRBJ1-3 | - | TRBV6-5 | CASSQSRDGNTIYF | TGTGCCAGCAGCCAGTCCCGGGACGGAAACACCATATATTTT
- | 14 | TRBJ1-2 | TRBD1 | TRBV30 | CAWSVGGTGGGYTF | TGTGCCTGGAGTGTTGGCGGGACAGGCGGCGGCTACACCTTC
many | 14 | TRBJ2-7 | TRBD1 | TRBV29-1 | CSESRDRAAYEQYF | TGCAGCGAGAGCCGGGACAGGGCCGCCTACGAGCAGTACTTC
- | 15 | TRBJ1-2 | TRBD1 | TRBV5-4 | CASSTGQGALSGYTF | TGTGCCAGCAGCACCGGACAGGGGGCGTTGAGTGGCTACACCTTC
- | 15 | TRBJ2-1 | - | TRBV5-1 | CASSLASVTYNEQFF | TGCGCCAGCAGCTTGGCCTCGGTAACTTACAATGAGCAGTTCTTC
- | 15 | TRBJ2-7 | - | TRBV7-6 | CASSTGPRTAYEQYF | TGTGCCAGCAGCACCGGGCCCCGTACGGCCTACGAGCAGTACTTC
once | 16 | TRBJ2-7 | TRBD1 | TRBV19 | CASSRDRDSGAYEQYF | TGTGCCAGTAGCCGGGACCGGGACAGCGGTGCCTACGAGCAGTACTTC
- | 15 | TRBJ2-1 | TRBD2 | TRBV10-3 | CATGNIAGIYNEQFF | TGTGCCACAGGGAATATAGCGGGAATATACAATGAGCAGTTCTTC
- | 15 | TRBJ1-1 | - | TRBV9 | CASSPSGVGNTEAFF | TGTGCCAGCAGCCCGAGCGGAGTGGGGAACACTGAAGCTTTCTTT
- | 15 | TRBJ1-1 | - | TRBV18 | CASSPAPLGDTEAFF | TGTGCCAGCTCACCAGCCCCCTTGGGAGACACTGAAGCTTTCTTT
- | 20 | TRBJ2-2 | TRBD2 | TRBV4-1 | CASSQDGTSGRVYVSGELFF | TGCGCCAGCAGCCAAGACGGGACTAGCGGGAGGGTATATGTCTCCGGGGAGCTGTTTTTT
- | 14 | TRBJ2-2 | - | TRBV7-2 | CASRARWGTGELFF | TGTGCCAGCAGAGCCAGGTGGGGCACCGGGGAGCTGTTTTTT
- | 15 | TRBJ2-1 | TRBD1 | TRBV5-4 | CASSPPRTGLNEQFF | TGTGCCAGCAGCCCTCCCCGGACAGGGTTGAATGAGCAGTTCTTC
- | 16 | TRBJ2-1 | TRBD1 | TRBV28 | CASRHTGTGLYNEQFF | TGTGCCAGCAGGCACACCGGGACAGGACTCTACAATGAGCAGTTCTTC
- | 12 | TRBJ2-1 | - | TRBV27 | CASSLNSHEQFF | TGTGCCAGCAGTTTAAATTCCCATGAGCAGTTCTTC
- | 15 | TRBJ2-1 | TRBD2 | TRBV7-6 | CASSLFSGRATEQFF | TGTGCCAGCAGCTTATTTAGCGGGAGGGCCACTGAGCAGTTCTTC
- | 15 | TRBJ2-5 | TRBD2 | TRBV5-4 | CASSLRSGPLETQYF | TGTGCCAGCAGCTTGCGTAGCGGGCCGCTGGAGACCCAGTACTTC